The rows below give T cell receptor beta chains drawn from one sample of a study of molecular identifiers for immune sequencing clone quantification. A single record per CDR3 protein comes from TCRdb applying MiXCR to the PCR reads. The table has approximately 63,000 distinct CDR3 sequences, under 20% seen once; the top ten hold 1.4%. Input material: naive CD8+ T cells from blood, with Jurkat cell RNA spiked in. These receptors came from a human donor in good health. Some libraries in this study had Jurkat cell RNA spiked in. Both conserved end residues are part of each CDR3. D genes are given only for firm matches. Only part of the rows carry a size: once, few, many, or a class if the clone is expanded.

>17|many|TRBV20-1|TRBJ2-5|TRBD2
TGCAGTGCTAGTCGGGGGACTAGCGGGAAAGTAGAAGAGACCCAGTACTTC
CSASRGTSGKVEETQYF
>14|many|TRBV20-1|TRBJ2-2|TRBD2
TGCAGTGCCCCGGGACTAGCTCACACCGGGGAGCTGTTTTTT
CSAPGLAHTGELFF
>14|many|TRBV19|TRBJ1-4|TRBD1
TGTGCCAGTAGTAGTCAGGGGGCGAGGGAAAAACTGTTTTTT
CASSSQGAREKLFF
>16|many|TRBV11-2|TRBJ2-2|NA
TGTGCCAGCAGCCCTCACAGACAGGCGAACACCGGGGAGCTGTTTTTT
CASSPHRQANTGELFF
>14|many|TRBV28|TRBJ1-5|NA
TGTGCCAGCAGTCCGCTCAGGTCCCATCAGCCCCAGCATTTT
CASSPLRSHQPQHF
>13|NA|TRBV12-3/TRBV12-4|TRBJ2-1|NA
TGTGCCAGCGGGCGGGCTACCTACAATGAGCAGTTCTTC
CASGRATYNEQFF
>13|many|TRBV6-4|TRBJ2-7|NA
TGTGCCAGCAGTGGATGGGACGGCTACGAGCAGTACTTC
CASSGWDGYEQYF
>16|many|TRBV7-3|TRBJ2-7|NA
TGTGCCAGCAGCTTAAACCTACGGGGGAGTAGATACGAGCAGTACTTC
CASSLNLRGSRYEQYF
>12|many|TRBV11-3|TRBJ1-5|NA
TGTGCCAGCAGTCACCCGGGAGAGCCCCAGCATTTT
CASSHPGEPQHF
>15|many|TRBV9|TRBJ2-7|NA
TGTGCCAGCAGCGCGATTGGGGGCTCCGCGGACGAGCAGTACTTC
CASSAIGGSADEQYF
>13|many|TRBV18|TRBJ2-7|NA
TGTGCCAGCTCACCTAGCCGCTCCTACGAGCAGTACTTC
CASSPSRSYEQYF
>15|NA|TRBV15|TRBJ2-1|NA
TGTGCCACCAGCCTACGCCGGGACGCCTACAATGAGCAGTTCTTC
CATSLRRDAYNEQFF
>13|many|TRBV6-1|TRBJ2-3|NA
TGTGCCACCTGGCTAACGGAGCTAGATACGCAGTATTTT
CATWLTELDTQYF
>15|few|TRBV2|TRBJ1-5|TRBD1
TGTGCCAGCAGCGAGGGGACAGCGATCAATCAGCCCCAGCATTTT
CASSEGTAINQPQHF
>14|many|TRBV7-9|TRBJ1-1|NA
TGTGCCAGCAGCGACCGGGGTCAGAACACTGAAGCTTTCTTT
CASSDRGQNTEAFF
>9|NA|TRBV6-1|TRBJ1-2|NA
TGTGCCAGCTTCAACGGCTACACCTTC
CASFNGYTF
>15|many|TRBV28|TRBJ1-4|NA
TGTGCCAGCAGTAGACCGGACCTAGAGAATGAAAAACTGTTTTTT
CASSRPDLENEKLFF
>17|many|TRBV4-3|TRBJ2-2|NA
TGCGCCAGCAGCCAAGATCCGGCAGGGACCTTCACCGGGGAGCTGTTTTTT
CASSQDPAGTFTGELFF
>15|many|TRBV6-1|TRBJ1-2|TRBD1
TGTGCCAGCAGTGGAGGTCCCGGGACAGGGTATGGCTACACCTTC
CASSGGPGTGYGYTF
>14|NA|TRBV30|TRBJ2-1|TRBD2
TGTGCCTGGAGTGTACTAGCGGGAGTCTGTGAGCAGTTCTTC
CAWSVLAGVCEQFF
>16|few|TRBV28|TRBJ2-1|NA
TGTGCCAGCAGTTTATCTATCCAGCGTATCTACAATGAGCAGTTCTTC
CASSLSIQRIYNEQFF
>18|NA|TRBV10-3|TRBJ2-3|NA
TGTGCCATCAGTGAGCGGGGTGTGCTAGCCGTGGGAGCAGATACGCAGTATTTT
CAISERGVLAVGADTQYF
>15|many|TRBV20-1|TRBJ2-3|NA
TGCAGTGCCGACAGCGGTGCCCGAAACACAGATACGCAGTATTTT
CSADSGARNTDTQYF
>13|few|TRBV5-6|TRBJ2-7|TRBD1
TGTGCCAGCACCGACAGGGAAAACTACGAGCAGTACTTC
CASTDRENYEQYF
>17|many|TRBV5-1|TRBJ2-7|NA
TGCGCCAGCAGCTTGTCAATTCGATACCAGTCCTCCTACGAGCAGTACTTC
CASSLSIRYQSSYEQYF
>14|many|TRBV11-3|TRBJ1-1|NA
TGTGCCAGCAGCTTGGTTACTGTGGGGACTGAAGCTTTCTTT
CASSLVTVGTEAFF
>14|many|TRBV30|TRBJ2-1|NA
TGTGCCTGGAGTCCGGAAGCTTTCTACAATGAGCAGTTCTTC
CAWSPEAFYNEQFF
>15|many|TRBV5-3|TRBJ2-3|TRBD2
TGTGCCAGCAGCTTTAGCGGGACCCCCACAGATACGCAGTATTTT
CASSFSGTPTDTQYF
>15|many|TRBV19|TRBJ2-1|NA
TGTGCCAGTAGTATTTGGCCGGGATCCTACAATGAGCAGTTCTTC
CASSIWPGSYNEQFF
>13|many|TRBV27|TRBJ2-7|TRBD1
TGTGCCAGCAGCCCGGACAGGGGGAACGAGCAGTACTTC
CASSPDRGNEQYF
>14|many|TRBV28|TRBJ2-6|NA
TGTGCCAGCAGCCAACACTCTGGGGCCAACGTCCTGACTTTC
CASSQHSGANVLTF
>16|many|TRBV28|TRBJ2-7|TRBD2
TGTGCCAGCAGTGGGATCGATGCGGGAGTGTCCTACGAGCAGTACTTC
CASSGIDAGVSYEQYF
>14|many|TRBV2|TRBJ2-1|NA
TGTGCCAGCAGTGAGGGCGCGGGATACAATGAGCAGTTCTTC
CASSEGAGYNEQFF
>14|few|TRBV7-9|TRBJ2-1|TRBD2
TGTGCCAGCAGCTTGGGCGGGAGTTCCAATGAGCAGTTCTTC
CASSLGGSSNEQFF
>15|many|TRBV4-1|TRBJ1-5|NA
TGCGCCAGCAGCCAAGTAGGACAGAGCAATCAGCCCCAGCATTTT
CASSQVGQSNQPQHF
>15|many|TRBV4-1|TRBJ2-1|TRBD2
TGCGCCAGCAGCCAAGTACTAGCGGGAGGGTATGAGCAGTTCTTC
CASSQVLAGGYEQFF
>14|many|TRBV4-1|TRBJ1-5|NA
TGCGCCAGCAGCCAAGTTCCTCGCAATCAGCCCCAGCATTTT
CASSQVPRNQPQHF